A single sample is the source of the 27 T cell receptor beta chains below, sequenced in a study of PD-1 blockade in classical Hodgkin lymphoma. The assay was immunoSEQ multiplex PCR, and TCRdb's table has in-frame clones only and misses some. The sample has about 60,000 clones, roughly 92% seen once. As for time point: cycle 4 day 1 (C4D1), after five to seven weeks of nivolumab. Every one of the patients relapsed after autologous stem cell transplantation (brentuximab vedotin exposure was variable). This sample comprised peripheral blood mononuclear cells (PBMCs), obtained before the fourth cycle of nivolumab. The receptors shown here come from a human donor with classical Hodgkin lymphoma.

The chain combines TRBV19 with TRBJ2-3; the D call may be TRBD1 or TRBD2 (5 bases each). This CDR3 is built from 17 residues. Trimming took 5 bases from V and 1 from J, leaving 19 bases between them. Per germline, CDR1 LNHDA and CDR2 SQIVND (reference sequence). CDR3 amino acids: CASSFLNTGPGTDTQYF. In nucleotides, the CDR3 is TGTGCCAGTAGTTTCCTTAATACGGGGCCGGGCACAGATACGCAGTATTTT.

This chain uses TRBV11-3 with TRBJ2-5; D gene uncertain. Looked up from germline, CDR1 is SGHNT and CDR2 is YENEEA. Trimming took 1 base from V and 1 from J, leaving 10 bases between them. The CDR3 is 15 residues long. The CDR3: CASSLGRQRQETQYF. CDR3 nucleotides: TGTGCCAGCAGCTTAGGTCGGCAGCGCCAAGAGACCCAGTACTTC.

This chain connects TRBV7-6 to TRBJ2-5, with D perhaps matching TRBD2 (5 bases). From germline, CDR1 is SGHVS and CDR2 FNYEAQ. V was trimmed by 3 bases and J by 5 bases, leaving 10 bases between them. This CDR3 has 13 amino acids. This CDR3 reads CASSFGSVETQYF. The DNA for the CDR3 is TGTGCCAGCAGCTTTGGTAGCGTGGAGACCCAGTACTTC.

The chain joins TRBV10-3 to TRBJ1-1; 7 positions agree with TRBD1. Germline lookup yields CDR1 ENHRY and CDR2 SYGVKD. The ends lost 0 bases at V and 3 bases at J; junction bases unmatched: 10. This CDR3 spans 17 amino acids. CDR3 DNA sequence: TGTGCCATCAGTGAGTCACGTCAGGGGGTTAGTGACACTGAAGCTTTCTTT. It yields the protein CAISESRQGVSDTEAFF.

The chain joins TRBV4-2 to TRBJ1-4; a weak D match, TRBD1 (6 bases). The CDR3 consists of 15 residues. Germline V gene lookup returns CDR1 LGHNA and CDR2 YNFKEQ. Trimming stripped 4 bases from V and 8 bases from J, with 17 bases between. The CDR3 sequence is CASSRVGGREEKLFF. The DNA for the CDR3 is TGTGCCAGCAGCCGAGTCGGGGGGCGCGAAGAAAAACTGTTTTTT.

The genes are TRBV28 and TRBJ1-1; no firm D call. CDR1 is MDHEN and CDR2 is SYDVKM in the germline V gene. The CDR3 has 11 amino acids. V was trimmed by 6 bases and J by 5 bases, leaving 7 bases between them. The CDR3, as DNA: TGTGCCAGCAGGTCCGGGACTGAAGCTTTCTTT. Protein: CASRSGTEAFF.

The J gene is TRBJ2-5, the V gene TRBV18; 7 bases align to TRBD1. Looked up from germline, CDR1 is KGHSH and CDR2 is LQKENI. V lost 6 bases, J lost 2 bases, and 6 bases stayed unmatched. The CDR3 totals 14 residues. This CDR3 is CASSTGTVQETQYF. In DNA, the CDR3 is TGTGCCAGCTCTACCGGGACAGTACAAGAGACCCAGTACTTC.

V and J are TRBV29-1 and TRBJ2-5; a weak D match, TRBD2 (5 bases). With 7 bases removed from V and 4 bases from J, the gap between germline ends came to 13 bases. This CDR3 contains 12 residues. CDR1 and CDR2 from the germline V gene are SQVTM and ANQGSEA. This chain's CDR3 is CSALAGPETQYF. CDR3 in DNA: TGCAGCGCTCTAGCCGGTCCAGAGACCCAGTACTTC.

The chain is built from TRBV5-1 and TRBJ1-1, with a tentative D call TRBD1 (6 bases). Between the trimmed V and J ends, which lost 0 bases and 5 bases, there was a span of 11 bases. Germline V gene data show CDR1 as SGHRS and CDR2 as YFSETQ. This CDR3 contains 14 residues. The CDR3 nucleotides are TGCGCCAGCAGCTTGGAGGGGGTGGGGACTGAAGCTTTCTTT. This encodes CASSLEGVGTEAFF.

This chain joins TRBV7-9 and TRBJ2-3; possibly TRBD1 for D (5 bases). The CDR3 loop spans 16 amino acids. Germline CDR1 and CDR2: SEHNR and FQNEAQ (reference sequence). Deletions cut 2 bases from V and 6 bases from J, with 18 bases between. The CDR3 DNA reads as TGTGCCAGCAGCTTATTAGGGGCGACTCCGAGGGATACGCAGTATTTT. This encodes CASSLLGATPRDTQYF.

The chain employs TRBV27 and TRBJ1-5; perhaps TRBD1 as D (5 bases). CDR1 and CDR2 from the germline V gene are MNHEY and SMNVEV (reference sequence). CDR3 length: 14 residues. V gave up 5 bases and J gave up 3 bases, with 11 bases separating them. CDR3 sequence: CASSPWGNNQPQHF. CDR3 in DNA: TGTGCCAGCAGTCCCTGGGGGAACAATCAGCCCCAGCATTTT.

V and J are TRBV7-9 and TRBJ1-4, with 10 bases that match TRBD1. The CDR3 is 16 residues long. J was trimmed by 11 bases and V by 7 bases; bases with no gene match: 16. Looked up from germline, CDR1 is SEHNR and CDR2 is FQNEAQ (reference sequence). The CDR3: CASTRGQGSFDVKLFF. In DNA form, the CDR3 reads TGTGCCAGCACGAGGGGACAGGGGTCCTTCGACGTGAAACTGTTTTTT.

The chain is built from TRBV5-1 and TRBJ2-7, with D perhaps matching TRBD2 (5 bases). Germline V gene data show CDR1 as SGHRS and CDR2 as YFSETQ. The CDR3 covers 13 residues. V gave up 6 bases and J gave up 1 base, with 11 bases separating them. The CDR3 region is CASTGESSYEQYF. Here the CDR3 DNA reads TGCGCCAGCACCGGGGAGAGTTCCTACGAGCAGTACTTC. Full variable domain (outside the CDR3, taken from reference TRBV5-1 and TRBJ2-7): KAGVTQTPRYLIKTRGQQVTLSCSPISGHRSVSWYQQTPGQGLQFLFEYFSETQRNKGNFPGRFSGRQFSNSRSEMNVSTLELGDSALYLCASTGESSYEQYFGPGTRLTVT.

The chain combines TRBV6-1 with TRBJ2-7, with 8 bases lining up with TRBD1. The CDR3 has 13 residues. The J segment lost 3 bases and the V segment lost 5 bases, leaving 3 bases of the junction unmatched. Germline CDR1 is MNHNS and CDR2 is SASEGT. The CDR3 is CASSKGQGYEQYF. Written as DNA, the CDR3 is TGTGCCAGCAGTAAAGGACAGGGCTACGAGCAGTACTTC.

The genes are TRBV18 and TRBJ1-1; D gene ambiguous. The germline gives CDR1 KGHSH, CDR2 LQKENI. The CDR3 extends over 13 amino acids. The V gene lost 5 bases and the J gene lost 1 base, with 8 bases spanning the gap. The CDR3 coding sequence is TGTGCCAGCTCAGTGGACGGGAACACTGAAGCTTTCTTT. Its protein is CASSVDGNTEAFF.

This chain links TRBV10-1 with TRBJ2-1, with D possibly being TRBD1 or TRBD2 (6 bases each). The CDR3 extends over 17 amino acids. Germline-derived CDR1 and CDR2 are WNHNN and SYGVQD (reference sequence). Trimming removed 10 bases from V and 0 bases from J, with 22 bases in between. The CDR3 coding sequence is TGCGCCACCGAGGGACAACGGGGGATCCGCTCCTACAATGAGCAGTTCTTC. Translating gives CATEGQRGIRSYNEQFF.

The chain joins TRBV6-1 to TRBJ1-4; D is unclear. V lost 1 base and J lost 8, with 23 bases in between. The germline V gene has CDR1 MNHNS and CDR2 SASEGT. This CDR3 has 18 amino acids. The CDR3 is CASSEVRLGPWVGEKLFF. In DNA, the CDR3 is TGTGCCAGCAGTGAAGTCAGGCTGGGCCCTTGGGTCGGGGAAAAACTGTTTTTT.

The V and J genes are TRBV2 and TRBJ1-3; the D gene is possibly TRBD1 (6 bases). Trimming stripped 3 bases from V and 2 bases from J, with 11 bases between. CDR3 length: 15 amino acids. Per the germline V gene, CDR1 is SNHLY and CDR2 is FYNNEI. In nucleotides, the CDR3 is TGTGCCAGCAGTGATAGGGGGGCAGCTGGAAACACCATATATTTT. Translated, it gives CASSDRGAAGNTIYF.

CDR3 DNA sequence: TGTGCCAGCAGTTATCAGCAGGGAGGTGAAGCTTTCTTT. Amino acid sequence: CASSYQQGGEAFF. The chain joins TRBV6-6 to TRBJ1-1, with a possible D match to TRBD1 (5 bases). The ends were cut back, 3 bases at V and 7 bases at J, with 12 bases in the middle. The CDR3 has 13 residues. The V gene's germline CDR1 is MNHNY and CDR2 SVGAGI (reference sequence).

The CDR3 sequence: CASGMSGLSTQPQHF. CDR3 nucleotides: TGTGCCAGCGGCATGTCCGGGCTATCTACTCAGCCCCAGCATTTT. The V gene is TRBV6-5, the J gene TRBJ1-5; D unresolved. V was pared by 8 bases and J by 6 bases, with 20 bases between. Germline V gene lookup returns CDR1 MNHEY and CDR2 SVGAGI. The CDR3 extends over 15 amino acids.

This clone appeared once. The V call is TRBV5-6, the J call TRBJ1-2; possibly TRBD1 for D (5 bases). V was clipped by 4 bases and J by 3 bases, with 19 bases between them. In germline, CDR1 is SGHDT, CDR2 YYEEEE. The CDR3 is made up of 16 amino acids. CDR3: CASSIVGRVNYYGYTF. For the CDR3, the DNA is TGTGCCAGCAGCATTGTGGGCAGGGTGAATTACTATGGCTACACCTTC.

In its sample, this clone was seen a few times. Mismatch with germline at one junction end may stem from a read error. This chain connects TRBV2 to TRBJ1-5; D perhaps matches TRBD1 (5 bases). Germline V gene lookup returns CDR1 SNHLY and CDR2 FYNNEI. The CDR3 contains 12 residues. This CDR3 reads CASTEGVQPQHF. CDR3 coding DNA: TGTGCCAGCACTGAAGGGGTTCAGCCCCAGCATTTT.

The gene calls are TRBV7-9 and TRBJ2-1; TRBD2 agrees at 10 bases. CDR3 length: 17 amino acids. The germline V gene encodes CDR1 SEHNR and CDR2 FQNEAQ (reference sequence). Trimming at V came to 5 bases and at J to 3 bases, leaving 10 bases not matched to a gene. This chain's CDR3 is CASSPKLAGIFYNEQFF. Here the CDR3 DNA reads TGTGCCAGCAGCCCGAAACTAGCGGGGATCTTCTACAATGAGCAGTTCTTC. Looking up the rest from reference TRBV7-9 and TRBJ2-1 gives the full variable domain: DTGVSQNPRHKITKRGQNVTFRCDPISEHNRLYWYRQTLGQGPEFLTYFQNEAQLEKSRLLSDRFSAERPKGSFSTLEIQRTEQGDSAMYLCASSPKLAGIFYNEQFFGPGTRLTVL.

The chain links TRBV5-1 to TRBJ2-3, with 10 bases aligning to TRBD1. V lost 4 bases, J lost 4 bases, and 3 bases stayed unmatched. The CDR3 runs to 14 residues. Germline CDR1 SGHRS, CDR2 YFSETQ. The CDR3 loop is CASSIGQGADTQYF. The CDR3 DNA is TGCGCCAGCAGCATCGGACAGGGGGCAGATACGCAGTATTTT.

This sequence joins TRBV18 and TRBJ2-3; D is unclear. Germline V CDR1 and CDR2: KGHSH, LQKENI. V lost 3 bases and J 12 bases, leaving 13 bases between the germline ends. This CDR3 is built from 12 residues. CDR3 amino acids: CASSPPKRLQYF. In DNA form, the CDR3 reads TGTGCCAGCTCACCTCCGAAGCGACTTCAGTATTTT.

The chain is built from TRBV29-1 and TRBJ2-1; 8 bases are a match to TRBD1. In germline, CDR1 is SQVTM, CDR2 ANQGSEA. The CDR3 has 13 amino acids. The CDR3 sequence: CRITGGSHNEQFF. CDR3 in DNA: TGCCGAATAACAGGGGGTTCCCACAATGAGCAGTTCTTC.

This clone was counted once. The rearrangement links TRBV5-1 to TRBJ2-7; the D gene is possibly TRBD1 (6 bases). The CDR3 has 15 residues. V gave up 0 bases and J gave up 0 bases, with 10 bases separating them. The germline V gene has CDR1 SGHRS and CDR2 YFSETQ. The CDR3 region has the DNA TGCGCCAGCAGCTTGGAGGACAGCAGCTCCTACGAGCAGTACTTC. Its translation: CASSLEDSSSYEQYF. Using reference TRBV5-1 and TRBJ2-7 for the parts outside the CDR3, the full variable domain is KAGVTQTPRYLIKTRGQQVTLSCSPISGHRSVSWYQQTPGQGLQFLFEYFSETQRNKGNFPGRFSGRQFSNSRSEMNVSTLELGDSALYLCASSLEDSSSYEQYFGPGTRLTVT.